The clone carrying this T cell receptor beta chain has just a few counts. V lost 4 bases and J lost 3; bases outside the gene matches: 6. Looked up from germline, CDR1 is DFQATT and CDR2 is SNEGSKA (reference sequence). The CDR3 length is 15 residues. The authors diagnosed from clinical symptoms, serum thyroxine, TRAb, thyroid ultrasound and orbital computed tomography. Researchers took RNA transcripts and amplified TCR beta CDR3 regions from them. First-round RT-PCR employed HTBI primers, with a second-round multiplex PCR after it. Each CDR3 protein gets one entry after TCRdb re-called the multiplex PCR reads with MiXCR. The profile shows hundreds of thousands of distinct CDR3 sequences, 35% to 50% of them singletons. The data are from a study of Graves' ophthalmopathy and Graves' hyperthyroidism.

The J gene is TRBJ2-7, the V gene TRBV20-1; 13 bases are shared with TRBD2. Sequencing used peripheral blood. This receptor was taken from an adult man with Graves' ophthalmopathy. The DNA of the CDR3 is TGCAGTGCTATACGAACTAGCGGGAGGGACTACGAGCAGTACTTC. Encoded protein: CSAIRTSGRDYEQYF.